Each of the 19 T cell receptor beta chains below was sequenced from the same sample in a study of blood T cells in healthy people across ages. Next came a second PCR, run for roughly 7 to 12 cycles, which used a sample-barcoded 5' primer along with a J-beta primer mix. TCRdb reprocessed the 5' RACE reads with MiXCR, giving one entry per CDR3 protein. The sample holds fewer than 750,000 distinct CDR3 sequences; about 51% are singletons and the top ten take roughly 13%. Source material: blood. The receptors stem from a woman at least 80 years old in good health.

Turning to this clonotype: Being one base from a much bigger clone, this may be a read error. The CDR3 DNA reads as TGTGCCAGCAGTTGCTACAACAGGGTAGCCGGGGAGCTGTTTTTT. Its protein is CASSCYNRVAGELFF. V is TRBV6-5 and J is TRBJ2-2, with a weak D call TRBD1 (6 bases). Germline V gives CDR1 MNHEY, CDR2 SVGAGI. Trimming took 4 bases from V and 6 from J, leaving 15 bases between them. This CDR3 is built from 15 residues.

The rearrangement uses TRBV27 and TRBJ2-3; a weak D match, TRBD2 (6 bases). From germline, CDR1 is MNHEY and CDR2 SMNVEV (reference sequence). V was trimmed by 8 bases and J by 3 bases, leaving 12 bases between them. The CDR3 runs to 13 residues. The CDR3 DNA is TGTGCCAGCCGCGGGGCTTGGACAGATACGCAGTATTTT. This encodes CASRGAWTDTQYF.

J is TRBJ2-3 and V is TRBV9, with 10 bases that match TRBD1. The CDR3 has 15 amino acids. The J segment lost 6 bases and the V segment lost 3 bases, leaving 7 bases of the junction unmatched. The germline gives CDR1 SGDLS, CDR2 YYNGEE. The CDR3 coding sequence is TGTGCCAGCAGCGCCTACAGACAGGGGGCTGATACGCAGTATTTT. Its translation is CASSAYRQGADTQYF. The full variable domain, in which reference TRBV9 and TRBJ2-3 provide the parts outside the CDR3, is DSGVTQTPKHLITATGQRVTLRCSPRSGDLSVYWYQQSLDQGLQFLIQYYNGEERAKGNILERFSAQQFPDLHSELNLSSLELGDSALYFCASSAYRQGADTQYFGPGTRLTVL.

The V and J genes are TRBV20-1 and TRBJ2-2; D may correspond to TRBD1 or TRBD2 (5 bases each). Germline V gene sequence: CDR1 DFQATT, CDR2 SNEGSKA (reference sequence). The V end lost 3 bases, the J end lost 3 bases, and 35 bases lay between the germline ends. CDR3 size: 22 residues. The CDR3 protein is CSASPPVSFLYCWMGDTGELFF. CDR3 sequence (DNA): TGCAGTGCTAGTCCCCCGGTCTCGTTTTTATATTGTTGGATGGGGGACACCGGGGAGCTGTTTTTT.

In this sample, this clonotype turned up many times. The V call is TRBV5-6, the J call TRBJ1-2; 9 bases fit TRBD1. The ends lost 0 bases at V and 8 bases at J; junction bases unmatched: 8. Germline assignment: CDR1 SGHDT and CDR2 YYEEEE. The CDR3 is made up of 15 amino acids. CDR3 in amino acids: CASSLESRDRDGYTF. DNA for the CDR3: TGTGCCAGCAGCTTGGAGAGCCGGGACAGGGACGGCTACACCTTC. Combining the CDR3 with reference TRBV5-6 and TRBJ1-2 gives the whole variable domain DAGVTQSPTHLIKTRGQQVTLRCSPKSGHDTVSWYQQALGQGPQFIFQYYEEEERQRGNFPDRFSGHQFPNYSSELNVNALLLGDSALYLCASSLESRDRDGYTFGSGTRLTVV.

This clonotype appeared a single time. Given a much more abundant clone one base away, this may be a read error. The chain recombines TRBV28 with TRBJ2-3, with D possibly being TRBD2 (6 bases). This CDR3 comprises 11 residues. The V gene's germline CDR1 is MDHEN and CDR2 SYDVKM. This CDR3 is CVGGQTDTQYF. The CDR3 DNA reads TGTGTCGGAGGGCAAACAGATACGCAGTATTTT.

The genes are TRBV28 and TRBJ2-3, with a tentative D call TRBD2 (5 bases). The germline CDR1 and CDR2 sequences are MDHEN and SYDVKM. Between the trimmed V and J ends, which lost 5 bases and 0 bases, there was a span of 15 bases. The CDR3 totals 16 residues. CDR3: CASSNPGITSTDTQYF. The CDR3 DNA sequence: TGTGCCAGCAGTAACCCGGGGATTACAAGCACAGATACGCAGTATTTT.

This chain uses TRBV20-1 with TRBJ2-7; TRBD1 might be the D (6 bases). The J call may be wrong; the DNA end is better matched by TRBJ2-5. The CDR3 is 14 amino acids. Per the germline V gene, CDR1 is DFQATT and CDR2 is SNEGSKA (reference sequence). The CDR3 spells CSARDRTARETQYF. The CDR3 DNA follows: TGCAGTGCTAGAGACAGGACAGCGCGGGAGACCCAGTACTTC.

This sequence joins TRBV11-2 and TRBJ2-1; 7 nucleotides agree with TRBD2. There are 15 residues in the CDR3. Unmatched junction bases numbered 4, after V lost 1 base and J lost 4 bases. Germline CDR1 SGHAT, CDR2 FQNNGV. CDR3 nucleotide sequence: TGTGCCAGCAGCTTAGCACTGGGGGGGTACAATGAGCAGTTCTTC. The encoded protein is CASSLALGGYNEQFF.

The rearrangement links TRBV9 to TRBJ2-5, with 14 nucleotides matching TRBD2. Trimming cost V 4 bases and J 11 bases; bases outside gene matches: 7. The CDR3 has 14 residues. CDR1 and CDR2 from the germline V gene are SGDLS and YYNGEE. The CDR3 nucleotides are TGTGCCAGCAGCCGGACTAGCGGGGGGCATGAGCAGTACTTC. Translation: CASSRTSGGHEQYF.

The rearrangement uses TRBV12-3 or TRBV12-4 and TRBJ1-5; D is possibly TRBD1 (5 bases). Trimming cost V 7 bases and J 5 bases, with 9 bases left between them. The CDR3 is 12 residues long. The CDR3 coding sequence is TGTGCCAGCACCTCGGGGGATCAGCCCCAGCATTTT. Translated, it gives CASTSGDQPQHF.

This clonotype was picked up many times. The chain recombines TRBV7-9 with TRBJ2-3; D uncertain. Trimming took off 5 bases at V and 1 base at J, with 10 bases between the two ends. CDR1 is SEHNR, CDR2 FQNEAQ, per germline (reference sequence). The CDR3 length is 14 residues. CDR3 coding DNA: TGTGCCAGCAGCCCTGTCAGTGGCACAGATACGCAGTATTTT. Encoded protein: CASSPVSGTDTQYF.

This chain joins TRBV29-1 and TRBJ2-1; D not certain. The CDR3 loop spans 14 amino acids. The V end lost 8 bases, the J end lost 0 bases, and 14 bases lay between the germline ends. From germline, CDR1 is SQVTM and CDR2 ANQGSEA. The CDR3 nucleotides read TGCAGCATCGACGCGGAGAGCTCCTACAATGAGCAGTTCTTC. Protein product: CSIDAESSYNEQFF.

The gene calls are TRBV5-1 and TRBJ2-5; 7 bases are a match to TRBD1. Germline V lookup: CDR1 SGHRS, CDR2 YFSETQ. The CDR3 sequence is 15 residues long. V gave up 0 bases and J gave up 5 bases; unmatched junction bases: 7. DNA of the CDR3: TGCGCCAGCAGCTTGGAAAGGGGCAGGGGGGAGACCCAGTACTTC. Encoded protein: CASSLERGRGETQYF.

This rearrangement joins TRBV7-2 to TRBJ2-1; TRBD1 matches at 9 bases. V lost 3 bases and J lost 8; bases outside the gene matches: 8. The V gene's germline CDR1 is SGHTA and CDR2 FQGNSA. This CDR3 contains 15 residues. CDR3 DNA sequence: TGTGCCAGCAGCTTGGGGGGGACAGGGAGCGATGAGCAGTTCTTC. Its protein is CASSLGGTGSDEQFF.

This clonotype was seen only once. The rearrangement links TRBV9 to TRBJ2-1; perhaps TRBD1 as D (5 bases). The J call may not be correct, given that the DNA end is closer to TRBJ2-7. In germline, CDR1 is SGDLS, CDR2 YYNGEE. This CDR3 is built from 14 residues. CDR3: CAFNTGPSYNEQYF. The CDR3 DNA is TGTGCCTTCAACACAGGACCCTCCTACAATGAGCAGTACTTC.

This clonotype was detected ten times or more. The V gene is TRBV29-1, the J gene TRBJ2-3; TRBD2 matches 10 bases. This CDR3 region has 17 residues. Germline V gene data show CDR1 as SQVTM and CDR2 as ANQGSEA. The V gene end was trimmed by 4 bases and the J gene end by 0 bases; junction bases not matched to a gene: 10. The CDR3 sequence: CSVAGLAGAGSTDTQYF. The CDR3 DNA sequence: TGCAGCGTTGCAGGGCTAGCGGGAGCAGGTAGCACAGATACGCAGTATTTT.

The chain uses TRBV12-3 or TRBV12-4 and TRBJ2-2; TRBD2 is a possible D gene (5 bases). Trimming pared 6 bases from V and 3 bases from J, leaving 11 bases between. CDR3 length: 14 amino acids. The CDR3: CASRTGRHTGELFF. The CDR3 DNA sequence: TGTGCCAGCAGAACGGGAAGGCACACCGGGGAGCTGTTTTTT.

This clonotype has a handful of counts. The rearrangement links TRBV12-3 or TRBV12-4 to TRBJ2-3; TRBD1 aligns across 7 bases. After removal of 5 bases from V and 2 bases from J, the junction contained 7 bases not matched to a gene. This CDR3 spans 15 amino acids. The CDR3 coding sequence is TGTGCCAGCAGTCTGACAGGGATAAACACAGATACGCAGTATTTT. It is translated as CASSLTGINTDTQYF.